The entry below gives a single TCR beta chain sequence along with its context. Authors' data handling: Nucleated cell number was recorded as an estimate derived from reference gene primer amplification. TCRdb keeps only in-frame clones here, not all; method: immunoSEQ multiplex PCR. That table supplies the V and J calls and clone size; D and trimming were determined from the DNA. This table has about 60,000 clones, roughly three quarters appearing once. The data were obtained in a study of blood T cell repertoires in COVID-19. Study overall: Acute and convalescent COVID-19 specimens originated in the United States, Italy and Spain. From T cells, B-cell-depleted T cells, or PBMCs came the material, which was cDNA or gDNA.

The ends were cut back, 5 bases at V and 2 bases at J, with 12 bases in the middle. The CDR3 totals 14 residues. CDR1 is LNHDA and CDR2 is SQIVND in the germline V gene (reference sequence). Sequencing used peripheral blood. The clonotype was recovered from a woman in her 70s with acute or convalescent COVID-19. V usage is TRBV19 and J usage is TRBJ1-1, with a possible D match to TRBD1 (5 bases). CDR3 DNA sequence: TGTGCCAGTAGTGTAAACAGGCGAAACACTGAAGCTTTCTTT. This codes for CASSVNRRNTEAFF.